The 22 T cell receptor beta chains presented below share a single source sample, sequenced in a study of neurological immune-mediated disorders. In TCRdb, the 5' RACE reads were re-called with MiXCR into one record per CDR3 protein. The sample includes about 65,000 distinct CDR3 sequences, 4.1% seen only once; the top ten take about 2.4%. The sequenced sample consisted of PBMCs. The source of these receptors is a man aged 45-65 years with multiple sclerosis.

This clonotype turned up a few times. The gene calls are TRBV6-2 or TRBV6-3 and TRBJ1-5; D call uncertain. Trimming took 0 bases from V and 0 from J, leaving 6 bases between them. This CDR3 has 15 amino acids. Germline CDR1 and CDR2: MNHEY and SVGEGT. The CDR3 is CASSYSRRSNQPQHF. Written as DNA, the CDR3 is TGTGCCAGCAGTTACTCGAGGCGTAGCAATCAGCCCCAGCATTTT.

This clonotype occurred many times. V gene TRBV20-1 combines with J gene TRBJ2-3; D might be TRBD1 or TRBD2, each matching 7 bases. V was shortened by 6 bases and J by 6 bases, with 16 bases between the two germline ends. CDR1 DFQATT and CDR2 SNEGSKA come from the germline V gene (reference sequence). There are 13 residues in the CDR3. DNA for the CDR3: TGCAGTGCCACAGCAGGGGGAGGGGATACGCAGTATTTT. Translating it yields CSATAGGGDTQYF.

This clonotype was detected ten times or more. The chain is built from TRBV6-2 or TRBV6-3 and TRBJ2-7, with D perhaps assigned TRBD1 or TRBD2 (5 bases each). Looked up from germline, CDR1 is MNHEY and CDR2 is SVGEGT. Between the trimmed V and J ends, which lost 3 bases and 0 bases, there was a span of 12 bases. The CDR3 totals 15 residues. The CDR3 nucleotides are TGTGCCAGCAGTTATGTGGGGACCAGCTCCTACGAGCAGTACTTC. As protein: CASSYVGTSSYEQYF.

This clonotype was counted many times. This sequence joins TRBV20-1 and TRBJ1-3; unclear D gene. The CDR3 length is 11 residues. The germline gives CDR1 DFQATT, CDR2 SNEGSKA (reference sequence). V lost 3 bases and J 2 bases, leaving 2 bases between the germline ends. In nucleotides, the CDR3 is TGCAGTGCTAGTGCTGGAAACACCATATATTTT. Translated: CSASAGNTIYF.

This clonotype showed up many times. The chain couples TRBV7-2 to TRBJ2-7, with D tentatively TRBD1 or TRBD2 (5 bases each). The CDR3 covers 12 residues. Trimming took 5 bases from V and 5 from J, leaving 10 bases between them. The germline V gene has CDR1 SGHTA and CDR2 FQGNSA. The CDR3 DNA is TGTGCCAGCAGCCCGGGACGGAACGAGCAGTACTTC. Amino acid sequence: CASSPGRNEQYF.

This clonotype occurred many times. The chain has TRBV5-1 and TRBJ2-3; TRBD2 aligns across 10 bases. CDR1 and CDR2 from the germline V gene are SGHRS and YFSETQ. V lost 0 bases, J lost 4 bases, and 2 bases stayed unmatched. CDR3 length: 15 residues. Written as DNA, the CDR3 is TGCGCCAGCAGCTTGGTACTAGCGGGGTCAGATACGCAGTATTTT. Amino acids: CASSLVLAGSDTQYF.

In its sample, this clonotype was seen many times. The V and J genes are TRBV6-6 and TRBJ1-2; TRBD1 matches at 10 bases. The CDR3 sequence is 19 residues long. Trimming took 3 bases from V and 8 from J; bases not matched to a gene: 21. Looked up from germline, CDR1 is MNHNY and CDR2 is SVGAGI (reference sequence). CDR3 coding DNA: TGTGCCAGCAGTTATTCGACAGGGGGCTGGTCCTCACTGTGGTACGGCTACACCTTC. It codes for CASSYSTGGWSSLWYGYTF.

This clonotype was seen only a few times. The J gene is TRBJ1-6, the V gene TRBV20-1, with a weak D call TRBD1 (5 bases). Trimming stripped 1 base from V and 7 bases from J, with 17 bases between. Germline-derived CDR1 and CDR2 are DFQATT and SNEGSKA (reference sequence). The CDR3 is made up of 16 amino acids. As DNA, the CDR3 is TGCAGTGCTAGAGGGAAAGGGACGCATGCAAATTCACCCCTCCACTTT. Its protein product is CSARGKGTHANSPLHF.

The sample holds many counts of this clonotype. The chain combines TRBV14 with TRBJ2-2; no reliable D call. CDR1 and CDR2 (germline): SGHDN, FVKESK. CDR3 length: 13 amino acids. V was trimmed by 4 bases and J by 6 bases, leaving 9 bases between them. As DNA, the CDR3 is TGTGCCAGCAGCCCCGCTGTCCCCGGGGAGCTGTTTTTT. Its translation is CASSPAVPGELFF.

The V call is TRBV5-1, the J call TRBJ2-7; TRBD1 aligns across 10 bases. The CDR3 extends over 15 amino acids. In germline, CDR1 is SGHRS, CDR2 YFSETQ. V shed 3 bases, J shed 6 bases, and the junction held 9 bases outside the gene matches. The CDR3 DNA sequence: TGCGCCAGCAGCTGGGGGACAGGGGATTTTTCCGAGCAGTACTTC. Translation gives CASSWGTGDFSEQYF.

The sample holds many counts of this clonotype. The V call is TRBV3-1, the J call TRBJ2-7; D possibly corresponds to TRBD2 (6 bases). CDR3 length: 13 residues. Germline lookup yields CDR1 LGHDT and CDR2 YNNKEL (reference sequence). V was shortened by 0 bases and J by 5 bases, with 8 bases between the two germline ends. The CDR3 DNA is TGTGCCAGCAGCCAAGATGGGGGGAACGAGCAGTACTTC. Residues: CASSQDGGNEQYF.

This clonotype was detected many times. A read error may produce the germline difference seen at one junction end. The genes are TRBV7-2 and TRBJ2-1; 10 nucleotides agree with TRBD2. This CDR3 contains 19 residues. Germline assignment: CDR1 SGHTA and CDR2 FQGNSA. The CDR3 DNA sequence: TGTGCCACAACCTACCCTGGGCAGCGGGGGGGAGCTTGGTACAGTGAGCAGTTCTTC. This translates into CATTYPGQRGGAWYSEQFF.

This clonotype was counted ten times or more. In DNA form, the CDR3 reads TGCGCCAGCAGCCAAGCTGCGACAGGCTCTGGAAACACCATATATTTT. Translating it yields CASSQAATGSGNTIYF. V is TRBV4-1 and J is TRBJ1-3; tentatively, D is TRBD1 (6 bases). This CDR3 contains 16 residues. From germline, CDR1 is MGHRA and CDR2 YSYEKL. V lost 1 base, J lost 0 bases, and 10 bases lay in between.

In this sample, this clonotype turned up many times. The chain is built from TRBV12-3 or TRBV12-4 and TRBJ1-2, with 9 bases aligning to TRBD1. The CDR3 sequence is 16 residues long. J lost 0 bases, V lost 5 bases, and 7 bases had no gene match. CDR3 DNA: TGTGCCAGCAGTCAGACAGGGGGAGTCGCTAACTATGGCTACACCTTC. It is translated as CASSQTGGVANYGYTF.

This clonotype has at least ten counts. The rearrangement links TRBV6-6 to TRBJ2-7, with D perhaps TRBD2 (7 bases). CDR3 size: 12 residues. Germline V gives CDR1 MNHNY, CDR2 SVGAGI (reference sequence). Trimming shortened V by 5 bases and J by 7 bases, and 12 bases separated the two germline ends. The CDR3: CASSTGGWEQYV. In DNA form, the CDR3 reads TGTGCCAGCAGTACGGGGGGCTGGGAGCAGTACGTC.

This clonotype was observed many times. This CDR3 is CASRGLGGSTDTQYF. The CDR3, as DNA: TGTGCCAGCAGAGGACTAGGGGGTAGCACAGATACGCAGTATTTT. The J gene is TRBJ2-3, the V gene TRBV6-5; perhaps TRBD2 as D (7 bases). The CDR3 runs 15 residues. V lost 6 bases, J lost 0 bases, and 13 bases lay in between. CDR1 is MNHEY and CDR2 is SVGAGI in the germline V gene.

The chain has TRBV7-6 and TRBJ2-3; TRBD1 matches 8 bases. This CDR3 has 15 residues. J lost 0 bases, V lost 5 bases, and 4 bases had no gene match. Germline V gene lookup returns CDR1 SGHVS and CDR2 FNYEAQ. The CDR3 sequence: CASSEGQASTDTQYF. The DNA for the CDR3 is TGTGCCAGCAGCGAGGGACAGGCTAGCACAGATACGCAGTATTTT. Filled out from reference TRBV7-6 and TRBJ2-3, the complete variable domain reads GAGVSQSPRYKVTKRGQDVALRCDPISGHVSLYWYRQALGQGPEFLTYFNYEAQQDKSGLPNDRFSAERPEGSISTLTIQRTEQRDSAMYRCASSEGQASTDTQYFGPGTRLTVL.

This clonotype was picked up many times. This chain links TRBV5-1 with TRBJ1-1; TRBD1 might be the D (5 bases). The V end lost 5 bases, the J end lost 3 bases, and 11 bases lay between the germline ends. Germline V CDR1 and CDR2: SGHRS, YFSETQ. The CDR3 spans 13 residues. The CDR3 region has the DNA TGCGCCAGCAGTGGACAATACTACACTGAAGCTTTCTTT. Protein sequence: CASSGQYYTEAFF. The complete variable domain, with remaining parts taken from reference TRBV5-1 and TRBJ1-1, reads KAGVTQTPRYLIKTRGQQVTLSCSPISGHRSVSWYQQTPGQGLQFLFEYFSETQRNKGNFPGRFSGRQFSNSRSEMNVSTLELGDSALYLCASSGQYYTEAFFGQGTRLTVV.

This clonotype was found many times. The gene calls are TRBV6-5 and TRBJ2-7; TRBD1 matches at 8 bases. The ends lost 6 bases at V and 4 bases at J; junction bases unmatched: 8. The CDR3 covers 14 residues. Germline assignment: CDR1 MNHEY and CDR2 SVGAGI. CDR3 protein: CASSPRTGNYEQYF. CDR3 nucleotides: TGTGCCAGCAGCCCCAGGACAGGGAATTACGAGCAGTACTTC.

The table lists this clonotype with many counts. Germline and junction disagree at one end, which may indicate a read error. V and J are TRBV7-9 and TRBJ1-5; 7 nucleotides match TRBD1. The CDR3 covers 16 residues. Germline assignment: CDR1 SEHNR and CDR2 FQNEAQ (reference sequence). The CDR3 protein is CASSADTGTDNQPQNF. The CDR3 DNA is TGTGCCAGCAGCGCAGATACCGGGACAGACAATCAGCCCCAGAATTTT.

This clonotype was observed many times. This sequence joins TRBV27 and TRBJ2-2, with a weak D call TRBD2 (5 bases). This CDR3 region has 14 residues. Germline assignment: CDR1 MNHEY and CDR2 SMNVEV (reference sequence). Trimming cost V 8 bases and J 0 bases, with 10 bases left between them. The CDR3 protein is CASGTGTNTGELFF. Here the CDR3 DNA reads TGTGCCAGCGGCACGGGGACGAACACCGGGGAGCTGTTTTTT.

This clonotype was seen at least ten times. At one of its ends the junction is not consistent with the germline gene, which may arise from a read error. The genes are TRBV20-1 and TRBJ1-1; 11 bases match TRBD1. The CDR3 has 15 residues. CDR1 is DFQATT and CDR2 is SNEGSKA in the germline V gene (reference sequence). The chain's CDR3 is CSARGQGARNTEAFF. The CDR3 DNA follows: TGCAGTGCCAGAGGACAGGGGGCAAGGAACACTGAAGCTTTCTTT.